This T cell receptor (beta chain) was sequenced in a study of T-cell memory formation after mild COVID-19. Study-wide findings and caveats: Contracting CD4+ clones were located mainly in CM and EM, and CD8+ clones in EMRA. Whether day 37 second-wave clones are SARS-CoV-2-specific was not confirmed. Contracting clones, day 15 to 85, had balanced CD4/CD8, and later expanders favored CD4+.

TCRdb reprocessed the 5' RACE reads via MiXCR and lists one record per CDR3 protein. The sample has 140,000 or so distinct CDR3 sequences, under 7% seen once. The germline CDR1 and CDR2 sequences are SGHTA and FQGNSA. The junction had 8 bases not matched to a gene; V was cut back by 2 bases and J by 8 bases. The CDR3 covers 16 residues. This clonotype has a count of ten or more. Its antigen remains unidentified. The chain links TRBV7-2 to TRBJ2-2; 10 positions match TRBD2. Sequencing was done on a sample of PBMCs or a T cell subset sorted from them (not recorded which). This sequence originates from an adult woman who had mild COVID-19 (a few samples of this study predate the infection). Cell type and time point are not known. The CDR3 DNA sequence: TGTGCCAGCAGCTTACGAGCGGGAGGGCCGAGTGGGGAGCTGTTTTTT. This gives the protein CASSLRAGGPSGELFF.